This T cell receptor beta chain was captured in a study of cytomegalovirus exposure and HLA in healthy donors. Findings and limits, study-wide: Immune exposure data for these donors was limited to CMV serostatus. Clonal expansion was found to be greater in HLA-associated TCR beta chains than in equally common others in a later analysis. As a later analysis showed, a missense DCLRE1C variant was linked to trimming of TCR beta V- and J-genes.

The CDR3 spans 15 residues. Germline V CDR1 and CDR2: MNHEY, SVGAGI. V lost 5 bases to trimming and J lost 4 bases; unmatched junction nucleotides: 5. Donors consisted of healthy bone marrow donors. 13 Jbeta primers and 60 Vbeta primers were used for the PCR. The table came from immunoSEQ multiplex PCR; TCRdb's copy has only in-frame clones and leaves some out. Of roughly 190,000 clones in the sample, about 85% are singletons; the top ten hold around 4%. A note on this clone: Its cognate antigen is unknown.

The sequence was obtained from a man between 45 and 60 years old in good health and CMV-seronegative. The chain couples TRBV6-5 to TRBJ2-1; the match to TRBD2 covers 10 bases. Sequencing was performed on PBMCs. In DNA, the CDR3 is TGTGCCAGCAGTCCCCTAGCGGGGGTGTACAATGAGCAGTTCTTC. This translates into CASSPLAGVYNEQFF.